The T cell receptor (beta chain) described here comes from a study of T cell repertoires in cytomegalovirus infection. The germline V gene encodes CDR1 DFQATT and CDR2 SNEGSKA (reference sequence). Trimming shortened V by 4 bases and J by 0 bases, and 3 bases separated the two germline ends. The CDR3 sequence is 11 residues long. MiXCR, run by TCRdb on the reads, gives a single entry per CDR3 protein. The sample has a few hundred thousand distinct CDR3 sequences, roughly 22% seen once. The sequence was obtained from a human donor in good health (CMV status not recorded). Some clones in this sample may be carry-over from other donors' samples. The sample taken for sequencing was CD8+ T cells from PBMCs. The chain carries TRBV20-1 and TRBJ1-1; D remains unclear. Here the CDR3 reads CSAILNTEAFF. In DNA, the CDR3 is TGCAGTGCTATTTTGAACACTGAAGCTTTCTTT.